Listed below are T cell receptor beta chains from one sample, sequenced in a study of CD8 T cells in ankylosing spondylitis. TCRdb reanalysed the 5' RACE reads using MiXCR and keeps one entry per CDR3 protein. The table includes about 110,000 distinct CDR3 sequences, 24% detected once. The source material was synovial fluid, either unsorted or a sorted T cell fraction (not recorded which). Receptors were obtained from a male donor with ankylosing spondylitis. Each CDR3 is given with its conserved first and last residue. The D gene is left open where the match is weak. Size is stated for part of the rows, as once, few or many counts, or as a class when the clone is expanded.

v_call	clone_size	j_call	d_call	cdr3_nt	cdr3_aa
TRBV20-1	many	TRBJ2-1	TRBD2	TGCAGTGCAAGGGCGAGCGGGAGGGCCGGTGAGCAGTTCTTC	CSARASGRAGEQFF
TRBV12-3/TRBV12-4	-	TRBJ2-4	-	TGTGCCTCCGGGATCGTGGGGATTATTCAGTACTTC	CASGIVGIIQYF
TRBV27	-	TRBJ1-6	-	TGTGCCAGCACTTCGGGGGGGGTGAGCTCCTATAATTCACCCCTCCACTTT	CASTSGGVSSYNSPLHF
TRBV29-1	many	TRBJ1-3	-	TGCAGCGCCCGACAGTCCTCTGGAAACACCATATATTTT	CSARQSSGNTIYF
TRBV7-8	many	TRBJ2-2	-	TGTGCCAGCAGCTTAGTCTCGGCTGCGGCCGGGGAGCTGTTTTTT	CASSLVSAAAGELFF
TRBV7-2	few	TRBJ2-1	TRBD1	TGTGCCAGCAGCTTAGAGGCGGGACAGGGCTACAATGAGCAGTTCTTC	CASSLEAGQGYNEQFF
TRBV5-1	-	TRBJ2-1	-	TGCGCCAGCAGCTTGTTGGGGTTGGACAATGAGCAGTTCTTC	CASSLLGLDNEQFF
TRBV20-1	-	TRBJ1-5	-	TGCAGTGGTGTGACGGGGGGGGATCGGAGCAATCAGCCCCAGCATTTT	CSGVTGGDRSNQPQHF
TRBV10-3	few	TRBJ2-2	TRBD2	TGTGCCATCAGAAGACTAGCGGGAGCGACGAACACCGGGGAGCTGTTTTTT	CAIRRLAGATNTGELFF
TRBV12-3/TRBV12-4	few	TRBJ2-2	TRBD2	TGTGCCAGCAGCCGCCTACTAGCGGGAGGCACCGGGGAGCTGTTTTTT	CASSRLLAGGTGELFF
TRBV19	-	TRBJ1-5	TRBD1	TGTGCCAGTAGTACCCAGGGGACAGGTGGTCAGCCCCAGCATTTT	CASSTQGTGGQPQHF
TRBV5-5	few	TRBJ1-3	-	TGTGCCAGCAGCTTAAGCGGAAACTCTGGAAACACCATATATTTT	CASSLSGNSGNTIYF
TRBV20-1	many	TRBJ2-7	-	TGCAGTGCTAGGGCACAGGTCTCCTACGAGCAGTACTTC	CSARAQVSYEQYF
TRBV29-1	few	TRBJ2-1	TRBD1	TGCAGCGTTGAAGCACAGGGGAGCTCCTACAATGAGCAGTTCTTC	CSVEAQGSSYNEQFF
TRBV29-1	-	TRBJ1-1	-	TGCAGCGTCGTGAGGACCATGAACACTGAAGCTTTCTTT	CSVVRTMNTEAFF
TRBV27	few	TRBJ2-1	TRBD2	TGTGCCAGCAGTTTTTCGGCGGGAGGGCCCATTGAGCAGTTCTTC	CASSFSAGGPIEQFF
TRBV10-1	few	TRBJ1-1	TRBD1	TGCGCCAGCAGTGATTCTGGGGACAGCGCTGAAGCTTTCTTT	CASSDSGDSAEAFF
TRBV7-2	few	TRBJ1-2	-	TGTGCCAGCAGCCGGGGAGAAACAAGTGGCTACACCTTC	CASSRGETSGYTF
TRBV27	-	TRBJ1-2	-	TGTGCCAGCAGCAAATCAGGGTTCGGCTATGGCTACACCTTC	CASSKSGFGYGYTF
TRBV20-1	many	TRBJ1-2	-	TGCAGTGCTAGAGATTATGGATCCCTATTAGGCTACACCTTC	CSARDYGSLLGYTF
TRBV5-4	-	TRBJ2-3	-	TGTGCCAGCAGCCGGATGAGGGGGGAAGCAGATACGCAGTATTTT	CASSRMRGEADTQYF
TRBV11-2	-	TRBJ1-3	-	TGTGCCAGCAGCTTTTCCGGTGGAAACACCATATATTTT	CASSFSGGNTIYF
TRBV2	-	TRBJ2-5	-	TGTGCCAGCAGTGAGGACACCCTGGAGACCCAGTACTTC	CASSEDTLETQYF
TRBV24-1	many	TRBJ2-2	-	TGTGCCACCAGTGACACGAACACCGGGGAGCTGTTTTTT	CATSDTNTGELFF
TRBV6-1	few	TRBJ1-1	TRBD1	TGTGCCAGTTTACAGGGGGCGGGCACTGAAGCTTTCTTT	CASLQGAGTEAFF
TRBV30	-	TRBJ1-1	-	TGTGCCTGGAGTGTACCCGGGTTGAGCACTGAAGCTTTCTTT	CAWSVPGLSTEAFF
TRBV18	-	TRBJ2-7	-	TGTGCCAGCTCACCACCGGGACTCGACTACGAGCAGTACTTC	CASSPPGLDYEQYF
TRBV4-1	many	TRBJ2-2	TRBD2	TGCGCCAGCAGCCAAGATATGATGGGACTAGCGGGGCCAGCGAACACCGGGGAGCTGTTTTTT	CASSQDMMGLAGPANTGELFF
TRBV29-1	-	TRBJ2-3	TRBD2	TGCAGCGTTAAGGTAGCGGGAGTGGCAGATACGCAGTATTTT	CSVKVAGVADTQYF
TRBV14	-	TRBJ2-1	-	TGTGCCAGCAGCCAAGATCTCAATGAGCAGTTCTTC	CASSQDLNEQFF
TRBV20-1	few	TRBJ2-5	-	TGCAGTGCTAGGAGAGCGGGCGGGGAGACCCAGTACTTC	CSARRAGGETQYF
TRBV5-1	once	TRBJ2-5	-	TGCGCCAGCAGCTTCGAGGGAGGAGAGACCCAGTACTTC	CASSFEGGETQYF
TRBV14	-	TRBJ2-5	-	TGTGCCAGCAACGGACACTTACAAGAGACCCAGTACTTC	CASNGHLQETQYF
TRBV5-8	few	TRBJ1-1	-	TGTGCCAGCAGCTTGGTTACGGACACTGAAGCTTTCTTT	CASSLVTDTEAFF
TRBV12-5	few	TRBJ2-1	TRBD2	TGTGCTAGTGGTCGAGCGGGAGGTGATGAGCAGTTCTTC	CASGRAGGDEQFF
TRBV20-1	-	TRBJ2-2	TRBD1	TGCAGTGCGGGACAGGGTGTCGGGGAGCTGTTTTTT	CSAGQGVGELFF
TRBV7-8	few	TRBJ2-7	TRBD2	TGTGCCAGCAGCTCGGGACTAGCGGGCTACGAGCAGTACTTC	CASSSGLAGYEQYF
TRBV20-1	few	TRBJ2-3	-	TGCAGTGCTAGGGGGACGCGCCAATCAGATACGCAGTATTTT	CSARGTRQSDTQYF
TRBV20-1	-	TRBJ2-1	-	TGCAGTGCTAGAGTACAATTGGGGTACAATGAGCAGTTCTTC	CSARVQLGYNEQFF
TRBV9	many	TRBJ2-3	TRBD2	TGTGCCAGCAGCCTCAAACTAGCGGGAGGGCCTTATGGCACAGATACGCAGTATTTT	CASSLKLAGGPYGTDTQYF
TRBV5-4	-	TRBJ2-1	-	TGTGCCAGCAGCCAGGCTCTTGCCTACAATGAGCAGTTCTTC	CASSQALAYNEQFF
TRBV7-2	few	TRBJ2-1	TRBD2	TGTGCCAGCAGCTTAGACGTAGCGGGAGGGTACAATGAGCAGTTCTTC	CASSLDVAGGYNEQFF
TRBV12-3/TRBV12-4	few	TRBJ2-7	TRBD1	TGTGCCAGCAGCTCCACCCGGACAGGGCGAGAGCAGTACTTC	CASSSTRTGREQYF
TRBV7-2	-	TRBJ2-1	-	TGTGCCAGCAGCCCCCGGGGCGGGAAGAGCTCCTACAATGAGCAGTTCTTC	CASSPRGGKSSYNEQFF
TRBV5-1	few	TRBJ2-6	TRBD1	TGCGCCAGCAGCCTAGACAGGGTTGGGGCCAACGTCCTGACTTTC	CASSLDRVGANVLTF
TRBV6-5	few	TRBJ1-5	TRBD1	TGTGCCAGCAGTTTTCGAGCCCGGGACAGCTTCGAACAGCCCCAGCATTTT	CASSFRARDSFEQPQHF
TRBV5-8	-	TRBJ2-3	TRBD2	TGTGCCAGCAGCCAGGGACTAGCGGGTCCAGATACGCAGTATTTT	CASSQGLAGPDTQYF
TRBV7-9	-	TRBJ1-1	-	TGTGCCAGCAGCTCGGTGTTTGGAAGTGAAGCTTTCTTT	CASSSVFGSEAFF
TRBV6-1	-	TRBJ1-1	-	TGTGCCAGCAATAAGGGCCTTATGAACACTGAAGCTTTCTTT	CASNKGLMNTEAFF
TRBV29-1	-	TRBJ2-1	-	TGCAGCGTGGGTCCTACACTCAATGAGCAGTTCTTC	CSVGPTLNEQFF
TRBV10-3	-	TRBJ1-1	-	TGTGCCATCAGTGAGTCTAGGAGTGAAGCTTTCTTT	CAISESRSEAFF
TRBV5-1	few	TRBJ2-5	-	TGCGCCAGCAGCGAGCAGGGCCTAGGGGAAGAGACCCAGTACTTC	CASSEQGLGEETQYF
TRBV7-9	-	TRBJ2-5	TRBD1	TGTGCCAGCAGCTTAGGGGCAGGGGGCAGAGAGACCCAGTACTTC	CASSLGAGGRETQYF
TRBV24-1	few	TRBJ2-2	TRBD1	TGTGCCACCAGTGATCCCACCAGGACAGGCTGGACCGGGGAGCTGTTTTTT	CATSDPTRTGWTGELFF
TRBV5-1	-	TRBJ2-2	-	TGCGCCAGCAGCTTGTGGGACACCGGGGAGCTGTTTTTT	CASSLWDTGELFF
TRBV15	few	TRBJ2-5	TRBD1	TGTGCCACCAGCAGAGATTTTGATCGGACAGGGAGAGGTGAGACCCAGTACTTC	CATSRDFDRTGRGETQYF
TRBV7-2	-	TRBJ2-1	-	TGTGCCAGCAGCTTACGACTTCCCCCCAATGAGCAGTTCTTC	CASSLRLPPNEQFF